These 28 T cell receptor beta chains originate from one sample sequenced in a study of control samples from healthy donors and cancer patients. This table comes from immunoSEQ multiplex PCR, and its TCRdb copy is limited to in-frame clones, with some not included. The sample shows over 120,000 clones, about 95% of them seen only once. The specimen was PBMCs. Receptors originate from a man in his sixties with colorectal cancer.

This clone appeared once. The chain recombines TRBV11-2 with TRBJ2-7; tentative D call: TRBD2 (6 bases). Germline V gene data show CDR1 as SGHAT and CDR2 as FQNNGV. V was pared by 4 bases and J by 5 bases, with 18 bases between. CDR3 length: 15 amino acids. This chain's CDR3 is CASSSSAGLLDEQYF. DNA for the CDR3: TGTGCCAGCAGCTCTTCTGCGGGACTCCTCGACGAGCAGTACTTC.

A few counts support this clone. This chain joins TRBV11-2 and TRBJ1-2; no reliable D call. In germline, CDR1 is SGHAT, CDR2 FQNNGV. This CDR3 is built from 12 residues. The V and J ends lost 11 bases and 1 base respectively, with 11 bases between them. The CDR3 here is CAVKPYNYGYTF. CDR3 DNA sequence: TGTGCCGTAAAACCTTATAACTATGGCTACACCTTC.

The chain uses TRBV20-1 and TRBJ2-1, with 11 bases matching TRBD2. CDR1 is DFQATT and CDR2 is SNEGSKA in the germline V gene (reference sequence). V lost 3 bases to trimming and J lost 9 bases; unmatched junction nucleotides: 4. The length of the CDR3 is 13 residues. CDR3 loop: CSASSGGGPEQFF. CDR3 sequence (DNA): TGCAGTGCTAGTAGCGGGGGGGGGCCTGAGCAGTTCTTC.

CDR3 sequence reads: CASSFGGPDSGNTIYF. Written as DNA, the CDR3 is TGCGCCAGCAGCTTCGGGGGTCCCGACTCTGGAAACACCATATATTTT. This chain links TRBV5-1 with TRBJ1-3, with D maybe TRBD1 (5 bases). The CDR3 contains 16 residues. Germline CDR1 and CDR2: SGHRS and YFSETQ. V lost 2 bases and J 0 bases, leaving 12 bases between the germline ends.

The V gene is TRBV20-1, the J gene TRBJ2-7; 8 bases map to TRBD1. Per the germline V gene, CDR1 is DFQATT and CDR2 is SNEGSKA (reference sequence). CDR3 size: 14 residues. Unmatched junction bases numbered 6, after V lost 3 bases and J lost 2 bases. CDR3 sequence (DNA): TGCAGTGCTAGTGCACAGGGGGGCCCCTACGAGCAGTACTTC. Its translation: CSASAQGGPYEQYF.

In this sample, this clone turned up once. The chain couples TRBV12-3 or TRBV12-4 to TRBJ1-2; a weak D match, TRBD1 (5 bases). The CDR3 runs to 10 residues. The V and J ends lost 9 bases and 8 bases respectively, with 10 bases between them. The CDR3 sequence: CASGGGGYTF. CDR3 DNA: TGTGCCAGTGGGGGTGGCGGCTACACCTTC.

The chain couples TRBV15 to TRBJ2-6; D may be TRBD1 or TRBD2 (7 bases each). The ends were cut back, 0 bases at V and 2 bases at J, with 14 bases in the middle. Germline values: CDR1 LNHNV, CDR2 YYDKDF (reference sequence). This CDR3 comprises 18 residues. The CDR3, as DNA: TGTGCCACCAGCAGAGACCCAGGGGGGGGAACTGGGGCCAACGTCCTGACTTTC. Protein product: CATSRDPGGGTGANVLTF.

The DNA of the CDR3 is TGTGCCAGCAGCTTGGGGGCAGGGGGTGGCACCGGGGAGCTGTTTTTT. This sequence encodes CASSLGAGGGTGELFF. This chain uses TRBV5-4 with TRBJ2-2, with 7 bases identical to TRBD1. The CDR3 length is 16 residues. V lost 0 bases to trimming and J lost 4 bases; unmatched junction nucleotides: 6. Germline CDR1 SGHNT, CDR2 YYREEE (reference sequence). Complete variable domain (other parts from reference TRBV5-4 and TRBJ2-2): ETGVTQSPTHLIKTRGQQVTLRCSSQSGHNTVSWYQQALGQGPQFIFQYYREEENGRGNFPPRFSGLQFPNYSSELNVNALELDDSALYLCASSLGAGGGTGELFFGEGSRLTVL.

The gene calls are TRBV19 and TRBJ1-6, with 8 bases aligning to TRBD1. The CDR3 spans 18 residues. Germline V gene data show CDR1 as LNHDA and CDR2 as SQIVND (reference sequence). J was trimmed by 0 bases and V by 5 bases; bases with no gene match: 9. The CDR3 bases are TGTGCCAGTAGTTCACTCCGACAGGGGAGCTCCTATAATTCACCCCTCCACTTT. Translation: CASSSLRQGSSYNSPLHF. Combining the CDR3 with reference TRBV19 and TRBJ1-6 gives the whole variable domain DGGITQSPKYLFRKEGQNVTLSCEQNLNHDAMYWYRQDPGQGLRLIYYSQIVNDFQKGDIAEGYSVSREKKESFPLTVTSAQKNPTAFYLCASSSLRQGSSYNSPLHFGNGTRLTVT.

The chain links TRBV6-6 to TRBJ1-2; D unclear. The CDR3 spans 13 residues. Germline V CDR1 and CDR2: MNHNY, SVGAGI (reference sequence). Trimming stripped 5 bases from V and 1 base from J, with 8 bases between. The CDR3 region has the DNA TGTGCCAGCAGTACTACAGATAACTATGGCTACACCTTC. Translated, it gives CASSTTDNYGYTF.

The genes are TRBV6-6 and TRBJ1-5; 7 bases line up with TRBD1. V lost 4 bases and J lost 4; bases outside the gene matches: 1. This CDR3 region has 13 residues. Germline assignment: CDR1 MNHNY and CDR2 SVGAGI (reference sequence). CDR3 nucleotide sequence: TGTGCCAGCAGTTTGGGACAGAATCAGCCCCAGCATTTT. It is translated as CASSLGQNQPQHF.

As DNA, the CDR3 is TGTGCCAGCTGCTTACGGGGACTGGCAGAGACCCAGTACTTC. Translating it yields CASCLRGLAETQYF. The chain employs TRBV2 and TRBJ2-5; D may be TRBD2 (6 bases). V lost 8 bases and J 4 bases, leaving 17 bases between the germline ends. Germline CDR1 and CDR2: SNHLY and FYNNEI. The CDR3 totals 14 residues.

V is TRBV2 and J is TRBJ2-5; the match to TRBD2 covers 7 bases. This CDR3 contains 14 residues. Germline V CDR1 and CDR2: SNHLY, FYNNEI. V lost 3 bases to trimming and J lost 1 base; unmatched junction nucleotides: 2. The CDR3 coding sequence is TGTGCCAGCAGTGAGCGGGAGACCCAAGAGACCCAGTACTTC. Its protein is CASSERETQETQYF.

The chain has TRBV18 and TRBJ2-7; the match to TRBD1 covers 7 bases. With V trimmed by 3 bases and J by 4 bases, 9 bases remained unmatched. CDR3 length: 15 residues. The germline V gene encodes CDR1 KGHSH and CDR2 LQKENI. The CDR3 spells CASSPRGGARYEQYF. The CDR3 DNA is TGTGCCAGCTCACCGAGAGGGGGCGCGAGATACGAGCAGTACTTC.

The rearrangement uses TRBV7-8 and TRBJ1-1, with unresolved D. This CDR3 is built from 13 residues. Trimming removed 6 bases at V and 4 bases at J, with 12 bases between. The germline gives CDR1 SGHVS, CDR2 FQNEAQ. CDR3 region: CASSRGMSTEAFF. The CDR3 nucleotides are TGTGCCAGCAGTCGAGGGATGAGCACTGAAGCTTTCTTT.

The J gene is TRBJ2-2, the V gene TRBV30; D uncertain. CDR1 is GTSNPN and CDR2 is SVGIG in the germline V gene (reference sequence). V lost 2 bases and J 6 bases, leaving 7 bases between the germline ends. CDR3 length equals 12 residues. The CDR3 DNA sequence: TGTGCCTGGAGTTGGGTTGCCGGGGAGCTGTTTTTT. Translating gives CAWSWVAGELFF.

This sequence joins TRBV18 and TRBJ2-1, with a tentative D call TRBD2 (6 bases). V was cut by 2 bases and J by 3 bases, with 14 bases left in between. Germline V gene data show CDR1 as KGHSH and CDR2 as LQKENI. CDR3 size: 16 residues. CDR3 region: CASSPTGRGGYNEQFF. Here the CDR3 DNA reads TGTGCCAGCTCACCAACGGGTAGGGGAGGCTACAATGAGCAGTTCTTC.

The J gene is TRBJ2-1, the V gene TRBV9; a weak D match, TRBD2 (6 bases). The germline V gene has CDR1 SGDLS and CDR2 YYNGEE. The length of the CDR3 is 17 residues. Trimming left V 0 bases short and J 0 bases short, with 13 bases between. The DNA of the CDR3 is TGTGCCAGCAGCGTAGACACGGGACTCAGCTCCTACAATGAGCAGTTCTTC. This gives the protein CASSVDTGLSSYNEQFF.

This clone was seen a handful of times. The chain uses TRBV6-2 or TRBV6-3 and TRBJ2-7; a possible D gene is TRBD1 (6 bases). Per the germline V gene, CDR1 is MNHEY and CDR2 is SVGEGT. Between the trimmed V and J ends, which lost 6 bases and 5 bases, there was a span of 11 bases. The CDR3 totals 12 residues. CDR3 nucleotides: TGTGCCAGCAGCCAACAGGGAAACGAGCAGTACTTC. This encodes CASSQQGNEQYF.

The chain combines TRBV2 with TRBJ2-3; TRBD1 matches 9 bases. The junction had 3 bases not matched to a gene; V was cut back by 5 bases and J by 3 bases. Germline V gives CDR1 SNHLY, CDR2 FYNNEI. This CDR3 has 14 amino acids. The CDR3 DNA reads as TGTGCCAGCAGTCCCGGGACAGGGACAGATACGCAGTATTTT. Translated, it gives CASSPGTGTDTQYF. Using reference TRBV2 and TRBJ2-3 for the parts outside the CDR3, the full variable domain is EPEVTQTPSHQVTQMGQEVILRCVPISNHLYFYWYRQILGQKVEFLVSFYNNEISEKSEIFDDQFSVERPDGSNFTLKIRSTKLEDSAMYFCASSPGTGTDTQYFGPGTRLTVL.

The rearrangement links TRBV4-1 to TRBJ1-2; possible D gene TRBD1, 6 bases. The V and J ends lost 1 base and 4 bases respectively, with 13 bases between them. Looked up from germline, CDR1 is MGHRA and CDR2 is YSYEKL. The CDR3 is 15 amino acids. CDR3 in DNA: TGCGCCAGCAGCCAAGCGATTGGGGGCGGCTATGGCTACACCTTC. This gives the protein CASSQAIGGGYGYTF.

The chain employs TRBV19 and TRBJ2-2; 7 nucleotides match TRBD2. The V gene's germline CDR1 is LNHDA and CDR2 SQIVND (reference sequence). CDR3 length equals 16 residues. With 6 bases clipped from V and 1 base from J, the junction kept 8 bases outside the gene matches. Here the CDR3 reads CASSPSGGMNTGELFF. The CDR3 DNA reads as TGTGCCAGTAGCCCCTCGGGAGGAATGAACACCGGGGAGCTGTTTTTT.

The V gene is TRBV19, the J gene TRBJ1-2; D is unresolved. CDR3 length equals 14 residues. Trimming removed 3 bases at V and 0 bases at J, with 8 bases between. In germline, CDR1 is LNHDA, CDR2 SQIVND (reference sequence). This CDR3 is CASSMGRTNYGYTF. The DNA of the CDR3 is TGTGCCAGTAGTATGGGCAGGACTAACTATGGCTACACCTTC.

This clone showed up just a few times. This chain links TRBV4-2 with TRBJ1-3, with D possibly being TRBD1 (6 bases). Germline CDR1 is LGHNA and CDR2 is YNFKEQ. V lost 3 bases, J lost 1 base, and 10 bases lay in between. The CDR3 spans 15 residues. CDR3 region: CASSQRQGSGNTIYF. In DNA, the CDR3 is TGTGCCAGCAGCCAGCGCCAGGGGTCTGGAAACACCATATATTTT.

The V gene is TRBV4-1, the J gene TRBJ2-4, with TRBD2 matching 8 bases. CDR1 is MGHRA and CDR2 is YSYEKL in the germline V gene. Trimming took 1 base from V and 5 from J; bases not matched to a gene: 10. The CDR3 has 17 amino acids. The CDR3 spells CASSQGPSGTRENIQYF. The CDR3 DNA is TGCGCCAGCAGCCAAGGGCCCTCCGGGACTAGGGAAAACATTCAGTACTTC.

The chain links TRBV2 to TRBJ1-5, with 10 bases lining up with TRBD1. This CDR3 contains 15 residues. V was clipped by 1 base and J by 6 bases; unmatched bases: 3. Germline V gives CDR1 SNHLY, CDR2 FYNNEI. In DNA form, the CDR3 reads TGTGCCAGCAGTGAAGGGGACAGGGGTGTTCAGCCCCAGCATTTT. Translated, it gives CASSEGDRGVQPQHF.

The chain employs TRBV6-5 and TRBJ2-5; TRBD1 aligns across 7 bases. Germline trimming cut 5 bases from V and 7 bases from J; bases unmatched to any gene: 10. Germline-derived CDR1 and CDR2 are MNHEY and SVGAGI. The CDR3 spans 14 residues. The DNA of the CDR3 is TGTGCCAGCAGTCCCGCCGGGACAGAGGCGACCCAGTACTTC. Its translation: CASSPAGTEATQYF.

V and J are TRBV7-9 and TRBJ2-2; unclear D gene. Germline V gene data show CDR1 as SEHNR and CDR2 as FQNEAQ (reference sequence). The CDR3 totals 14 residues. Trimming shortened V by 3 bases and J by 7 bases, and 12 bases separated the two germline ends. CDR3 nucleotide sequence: TGTGCCAGCAGCTTCAGAGAATTCGTCGGGGAGCTGTTTTTT. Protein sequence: CASSFREFVGELFF. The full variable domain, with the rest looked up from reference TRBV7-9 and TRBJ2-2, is DTGVSQNPRHKITKRGQNVTFRCDPISEHNRLYWYRQTLGQGPEFLTYFQNEAQLEKSRLLSDRFSAERPKGSFSTLEIQRTEQGDSAMYLCASSFREFVGELFFGEGSRLTVL.